A selection of T cell receptor beta chains follows, all from one sample in a study of shared clonotypes between healthy human individuals. Measured with immunoSEQ multiplex PCR; TCRdb has only the in-frame clones, and not every one. The sample consists of just over 2,000,000 clones, over 85% of them appearing once. Sample: naive CD4+ T cells sorted from blood. These receptors all stem from a man younger than 30 in good health. Both conserved end residues are part of each CDR3. The D gene is left open where the match is weak. Size tells how often a clone was seen (once, few, many) or the class of an expanded clone, and some rows leave it out.

clone_size	v_call	d_call	j_call	cdr3_aa	cdr3_nt
.	TRBV7-9	TRBD1	TRBJ2-6	CASSFVGTGGPRANVLTF	TGTGCCAGCAGCTTCGTTGGGACAGGGGGCCCCCGGGCCAACGTCCTGACTTTC
once	TRBV14	.	TRBJ1-5	CASSQGQGQPQHF	TGTGCCAGCAGCCAAGGTCAAGGTCAGCCCCAGCATTTT
.	TRBV25-1	.	TRBJ2-5	CASYQETQYF	TGTGCCAGCTACCAAGAGACCCAGTACTTC
.	TRBV15	TRBD1	TRBJ2-7	CATSKGQGNSLDEQYF	TGTGCCACCAGTAAGGGACAGGGTAATTCTCTAGATGAGCAGTACTTC
.	TRBV4-1	.	TRBJ2-7	CASSQAPSGSYEQYF	TGCGCCAGCAGCCAAGCCCCCAGCGGCTCCTACGAGCAGTACTTC
.	TRBV5-1	TRBD1	TRBJ2-5	CASSGGQVRQETQYF	TGCGCCAGCAGCGGCGGACAGGTTCGACAAGAGACCCAGTACTTC
.	TRBV6-6	.	TRBJ1-1	CASSPPGGPEAFF	TGTGCCAGCAGCCCTCCGGGGGGGCCTGAAGCTTTCTTT
.	TRBV7-2	TRBD2	TRBJ2-1	CASSFATSGKFF	TGTGCCAGCAGCTTCGCGACTAGCGGGAAGTTCTTC
.	TRBV6-1	TRBD1	TRBJ2-1	CAGGGTGYNEQFF	TGTGCAGGAGGAGGGACAGGCTACAATGAGCAGTTCTTC
.	TRBV6-1	.	TRBJ1-5	CASSDGVGNQPQHF	TGTGCCAGCAGTGACGGGGTGGGCAATCAGCCCCAGCATTTT
.	TRBV5-1	TRBD2	TRBJ2-3	CASSPGLAGGQTQYF	TGCGCCAGCAGCCCGGGACTAGCGGGAGGCCAGACGCAGTATTTT
.	TRBV5-1	TRBD2	TRBJ2-3	CASSLGSSGSTDTQYF	TGCGCCAGCAGCTTGGGGTCTAGCGGGAGCACAGATACGCAGTATTTT